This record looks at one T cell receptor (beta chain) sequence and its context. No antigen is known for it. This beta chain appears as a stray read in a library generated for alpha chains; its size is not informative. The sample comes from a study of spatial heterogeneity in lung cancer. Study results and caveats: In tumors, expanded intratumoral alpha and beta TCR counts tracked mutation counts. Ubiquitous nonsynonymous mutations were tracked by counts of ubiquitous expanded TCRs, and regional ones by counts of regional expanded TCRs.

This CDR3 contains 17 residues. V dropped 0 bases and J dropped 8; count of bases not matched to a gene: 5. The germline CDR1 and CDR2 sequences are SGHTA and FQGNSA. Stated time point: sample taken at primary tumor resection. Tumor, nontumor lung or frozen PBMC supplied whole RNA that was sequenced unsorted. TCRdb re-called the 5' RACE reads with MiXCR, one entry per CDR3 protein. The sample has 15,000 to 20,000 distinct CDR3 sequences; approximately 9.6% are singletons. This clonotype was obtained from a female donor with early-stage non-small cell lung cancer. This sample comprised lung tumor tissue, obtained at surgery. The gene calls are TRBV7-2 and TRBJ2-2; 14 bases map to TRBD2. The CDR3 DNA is TGTGCCAGCAGCTTAGCGACTAGCGGGGGGGCCGTAGGGGAGCTGTTTTTT. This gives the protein CASSLATSGGAVGELFF.